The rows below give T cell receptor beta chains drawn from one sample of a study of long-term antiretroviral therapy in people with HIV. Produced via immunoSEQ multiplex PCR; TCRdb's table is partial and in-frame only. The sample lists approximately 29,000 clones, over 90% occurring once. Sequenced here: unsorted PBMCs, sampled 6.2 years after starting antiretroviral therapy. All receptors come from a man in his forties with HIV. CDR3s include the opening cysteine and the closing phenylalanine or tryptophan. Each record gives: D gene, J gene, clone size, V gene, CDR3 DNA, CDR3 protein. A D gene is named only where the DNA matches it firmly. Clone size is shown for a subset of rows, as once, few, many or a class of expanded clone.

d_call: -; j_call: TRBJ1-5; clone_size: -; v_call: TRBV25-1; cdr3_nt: TGTGCCAGCAGTGCGGACAGCAATCAGCCCCAGCATTTT; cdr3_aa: CASSADSNQPQHF
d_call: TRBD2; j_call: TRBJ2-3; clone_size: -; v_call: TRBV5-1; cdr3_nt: TGCGCCAGCAGCTTCGGACTAGCCGGGGCAGATACGCAGTATTTT; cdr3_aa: CASSFGLAGADTQYF
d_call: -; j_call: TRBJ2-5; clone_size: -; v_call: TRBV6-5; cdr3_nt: TGTGCCAGCAGTTTCTTAGCCGGAGAGACCCAGTACTTC; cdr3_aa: CASSFLAGETQYF
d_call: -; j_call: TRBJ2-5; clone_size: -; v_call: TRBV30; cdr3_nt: TGTGCCTGGGGGGACGGGAGCAGTCGGACCCAGTACTTC; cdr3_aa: CAWGDGSSRTQYF
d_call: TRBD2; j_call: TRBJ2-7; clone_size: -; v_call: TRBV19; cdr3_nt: TGTGCCAGTAGTATAGGGACTAGCGGGAGGAACGAGCAGTACTTC; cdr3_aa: CASSIGTSGRNEQYF
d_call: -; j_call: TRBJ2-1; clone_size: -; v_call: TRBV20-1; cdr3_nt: TGCAGTCCCGCGAGCGGCGATGAGCAGTTCTTC; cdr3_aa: CSPASGDEQFF
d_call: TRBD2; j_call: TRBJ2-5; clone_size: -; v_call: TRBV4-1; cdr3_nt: TGCGCCAGCAGCCAAGCCCCAGCGGGGTTTGGAGAGACCCAGTACTTC; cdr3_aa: CASSQAPAGFGETQYF
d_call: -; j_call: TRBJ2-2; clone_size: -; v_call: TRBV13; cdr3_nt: TGTGCCAGCAGCTTGATTGACGGGGAGCTGTTTTTT; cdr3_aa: CASSLIDGELFF
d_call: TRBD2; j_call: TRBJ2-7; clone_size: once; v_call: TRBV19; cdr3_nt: TGTGCCAGTAGTACAACCCGGGGGGGTGACTCCTACGAGCAGTACTTC; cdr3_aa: CASSTTRGGDSYEQYF
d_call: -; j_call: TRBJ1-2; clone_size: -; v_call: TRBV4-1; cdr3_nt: TGCGCCAGCAGCCAAGTTGGAGGAAATAACTATGGCTACACCTTC; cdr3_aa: CASSQVGGNNYGYTF
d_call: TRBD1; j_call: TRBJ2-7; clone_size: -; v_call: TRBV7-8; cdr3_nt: TGTGCCAGCAGCAGGGACAGGAGCTCCTACGAGCAGTACTTC; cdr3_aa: CASSRDRSSYEQYF
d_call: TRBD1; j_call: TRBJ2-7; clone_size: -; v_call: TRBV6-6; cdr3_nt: TGTGCCAGAGGGACAGAGACCTACGAGCAGTACTTC; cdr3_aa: CARGTETYEQYF
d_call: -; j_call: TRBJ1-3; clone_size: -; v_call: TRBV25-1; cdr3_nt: TGTGCCAGCACTGGACAGTCGTCTGGAAACACCATATATTTT; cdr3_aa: CASTGQSSGNTIYF
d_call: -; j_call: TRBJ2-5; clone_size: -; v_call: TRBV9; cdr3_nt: TGTGCCAGCAGCATTAGGGACACCCAAGAGACCCAGTACTTC; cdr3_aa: CASSIRDTQETQYF
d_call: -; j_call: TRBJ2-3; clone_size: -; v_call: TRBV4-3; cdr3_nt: TGCGCCAGCAGCCAAGAACGCACAGATACGCAGTATTTT; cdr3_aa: CASSQERTDTQYF
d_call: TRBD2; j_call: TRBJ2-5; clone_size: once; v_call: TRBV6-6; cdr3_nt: TGTGCCAGCACACTAGCGGGGGGTTGGGAGACCCAGTACTTC; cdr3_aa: CASTLAGGWETQYF
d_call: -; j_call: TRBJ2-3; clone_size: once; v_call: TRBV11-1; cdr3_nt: TGTGCCAGCAGCCCCCGAATGAGCGACACAGATACGCAGTATTTT; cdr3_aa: CASSPRMSDTDTQYF
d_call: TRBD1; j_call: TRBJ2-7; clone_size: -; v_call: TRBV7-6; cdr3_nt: TGTGCCAGCAGCCCAGGTGGACAGGCGTCGAACGAGCAGTACTTC; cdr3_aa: CASSPGGQASNEQYF
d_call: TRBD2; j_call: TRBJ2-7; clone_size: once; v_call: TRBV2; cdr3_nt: TGTGCCAGCATCCTACAACCGGGACTAGCGGGGGGAGAAGAGCAGTACTTC; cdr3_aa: CASILQPGLAGGEEQYF
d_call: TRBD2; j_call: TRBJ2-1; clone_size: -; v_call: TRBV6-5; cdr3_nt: TGTGCCAGCAGTATTAGCGGGGCCCCCAATGAGCAGTTCTTC; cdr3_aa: CASSISGAPNEQFF
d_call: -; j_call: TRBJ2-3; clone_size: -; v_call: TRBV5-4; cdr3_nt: TGTGCCAGCAGCTCAGAGGTACGAAGCACAGATACGCAGTATTTT; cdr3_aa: CASSSEVRSTDTQYF
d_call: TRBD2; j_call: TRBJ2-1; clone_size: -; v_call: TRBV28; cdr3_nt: TGTGCCAGCAGTTTATCACTGGTCTCGGAGCGGGAGTTATGGAATGAGCAGTTCTTC; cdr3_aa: CASSLSLVSERELWNEQFF
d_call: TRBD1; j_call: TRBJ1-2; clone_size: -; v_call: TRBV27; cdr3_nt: TGTGCCAGCAGTTTATTGACCCCGGGACAGGGGATTGACTATGGCTACACCTTC; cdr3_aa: CASSLLTPGQGIDYGYTF
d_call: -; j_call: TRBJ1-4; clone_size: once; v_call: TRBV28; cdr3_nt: TGTGCCAGTATGTTGACCGGGACCCTAGGGTCAAAACTGTTTTTT; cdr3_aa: CASMLTGTLGSKLFF
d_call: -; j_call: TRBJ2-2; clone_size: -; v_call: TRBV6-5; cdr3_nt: TGTGCCAGCAGTTGGATGGTTAACGGGGAGCTGTTTTTT; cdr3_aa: CASSWMVNGELFF
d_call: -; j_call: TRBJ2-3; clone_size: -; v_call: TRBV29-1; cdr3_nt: TGCAGCGTTGAAGCTGGTGGTACGCAGTATTTT; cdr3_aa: CSVEAGGTQYF
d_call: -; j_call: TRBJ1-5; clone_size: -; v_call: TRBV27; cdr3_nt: TGTGCCAGCAGTCCCTCTAACAGGGACTATAGCAATCAGCCCCAGCATTTT; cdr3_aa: CASSPSNRDYSNQPQHF
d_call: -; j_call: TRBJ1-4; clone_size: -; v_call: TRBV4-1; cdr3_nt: TGCGCCAGCAGCCAAGAACAGATCCTAAATGGAAAACTGTTTTTT; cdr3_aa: CASSQEQILNGKLFF
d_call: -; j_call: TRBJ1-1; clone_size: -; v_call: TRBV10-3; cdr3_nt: TGTGCCATCAGTGAGTCGGGGGGGGGAAACACTGAAGCTTTCTTT; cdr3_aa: CAISESGGGNTEAFF
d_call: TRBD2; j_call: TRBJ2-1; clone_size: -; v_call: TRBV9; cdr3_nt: TGTGCCAGCAGCGACGAGCGGGGCCCCTACAATGAGCAGTTCTTC; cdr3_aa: CASSDERGPYNEQFF
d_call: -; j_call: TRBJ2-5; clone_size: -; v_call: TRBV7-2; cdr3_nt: TGTGCCAGCAGCGAGACTAGTTTGGGGGAGACCCAGTACTTC; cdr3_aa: CASSETSLGETQYF
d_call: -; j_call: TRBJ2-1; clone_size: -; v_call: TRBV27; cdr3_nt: TGTGCCAGCAGGGCCCCCTTTAAGAATGAGCAGTTCTTC; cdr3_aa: CASRAPFKNEQFF
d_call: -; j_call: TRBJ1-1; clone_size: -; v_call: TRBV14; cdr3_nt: TGTGCCAGCAGCCAAGTTAGAGGGAACACTGAAGCTTTCTTT; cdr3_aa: CASSQVRGNTEAFF
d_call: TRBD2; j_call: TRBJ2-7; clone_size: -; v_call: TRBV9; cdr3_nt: TGTGCCAGCAGCGTAGACGCCTTGGCGGGAGGGACCTACGAGCAGTACTTC; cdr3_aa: CASSVDALAGGTYEQYF
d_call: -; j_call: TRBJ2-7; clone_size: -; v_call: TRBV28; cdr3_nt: TGTGCCAGCAAGCCTCGGGACACCCTCCTCTACGAGCAGTACTTC; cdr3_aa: CASKPRDTLLYEQYF
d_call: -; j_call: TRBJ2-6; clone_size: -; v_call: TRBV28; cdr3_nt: TGTGCCAGCAGTTTAGATCGGGGGCGTTCTTCTAACTCTGGGGCCAACGTCCTGACTTTC; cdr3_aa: CASSLDRGRSSNSGANVLTF
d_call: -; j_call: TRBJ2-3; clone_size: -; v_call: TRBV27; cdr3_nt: TGTGCCAGCAGTTCGTACCAAAACTGGGGCGGTACGCAGTATTTT; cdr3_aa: CASSSYQNWGGTQYF